This TCR beta chain was sequenced during a study of liver allograft versus peripheral blood T cells (dated by TCRdb to 2018 to 2021). Describing the broader study: In liver transplant recipients, the study looked at T cell receptor repertoires in the peripheral blood and set them against the repertoires found within the transplanted livers. Overall study results and their limits: T cell receptor repertoires inside liver allografts were reported to be different from the repertoires detected in peripheral blood.

A word on this clonotype: The clone's antigen remains unknown. No qualities accompany the bases; no much larger clone lies one base away.

The germline V gene encodes CDR1 LNHDA and CDR2 SQIVND (reference sequence). A distance of 11 bases separates the germline ends of V and J, which lose 8 bases and 6 bases respectively. From its cysteine to its phenylalanine, the CDR3 spans 11 amino acids. Just the 33-base CDR3 DNA is kept, in frame starting at base 1. TCRdb shows the sequencer as Illumina MiSeq. Clones were called with MiXCR by TCRdb after fastp trimmed the public reads at Q25, and only in-frame beta chains were retained. CDR3 protein duplicates are merged, each entry listing the most common genes and DNA. Across this sample there are 9,000 to 9,500 distinct CDR3 sequences, with roughly 22% seen only once. The top ten clones comprise over 5% of the sample.

This receptor was obtained from a human patient who had a liver transplant. It is possible that, after a transplant, some T cells come from the graft donor. This receptor chain uses TRBV19 and TRBJ2-7; D gene: possibly TRBD1, on 6 matching bases. At the DNA level, the sequence is TGTGCCAGTGCTCAGGGGATCGAGCAGTACTTC. It translates as CASAQGIEQYF.